This passage covers 25 T cell receptor beta chains from one sample sequenced in a study of blood T cell repertoires in COVID-19. Assay used: immunoSEQ multiplex PCR; TCRdb lists only in-frame clones, some missing. The table includes about 480,000 clones, roughly 90% detected once. The sequencing sample was made of PBMCs or T cells enriched from blood (not recorded which). The receptors originated from a woman in her 40s who had recovered from COVID-19.

The chain joins TRBV5-5 to TRBJ2-5; D might be TRBD1 (5 bases). V was cut by 0 bases and J by 5 bases, with 14 bases left in between. The CDR3 is made up of 15 amino acids. Per the germline V gene, CDR1 is SGHKS and CDR2 is YYEKEE (reference sequence). CDR3 in DNA: TGTGCCAGCAGCTTGGGGGTAGGGGTTATCGAGACCCAGTACTTC. The encoded protein is CASSLGVGVIETQYF. The complete variable domain, with remaining parts taken from reference TRBV5-5 and TRBJ2-5, reads DAGVTQSPTHLIKTRGQQVTLRCSPISGHKSVSWYQQVLGQGPQFIFQYYEKEERGRGNFPDRFSARQFPNYSSELNVNALLLGDSALYLCASSLGVGVIETQYFGPGTRLLVL.

The rearrangement links TRBV19 to TRBJ1-6, with 7 bases aligning to TRBD1. The CDR3 is made up of 14 amino acids. V was pared by 3 bases and J by 9 bases, with 5 bases of the junction left unmatched. Germline CDR1 and CDR2: LNHDA and SQIVND (reference sequence). In nucleotides, the CDR3 is TGTGCCAGTAGTATCCCGGGACAGCTTTCACCCCTCCACTTT. Amino acids: CASSIPGQLSPLHF.

This clone has a single count. V is TRBV7-9 and J is TRBJ1-5; 7 bases are a match to TRBD1. The V and J ends lost 4 bases and 0 bases, in that order; junction bases with no gene match: 6. The CDR3 spans 16 residues. CDR1 is SEHNR and CDR2 is FQNEAQ in the germline V gene (reference sequence). Here the CDR3 DNA reads TGTGCCAGCAGCTACCGGGACAGCGCTAGCAATCAGCCCCAGCATTTT. Its protein is CASSYRDSASNQPQHF. Using reference TRBV7-9 and TRBJ1-5 for the parts outside the CDR3, the full variable domain is DTGVSQNPRHKITKRGQNVTFRCDPISEHNRLYWYRQTLGQGPEFLTYFQNEAQLEKSRLLSDRFSAERPKGSFSTLEIQRTEQGDSAMYLCASSYRDSASNQPQHFGDGTRLSIL.

This chain joins TRBV7-2 and TRBJ1-1; D unclear. Between the trimmed V and J ends, which lost 5 bases and 1 base, there was a span of 11 bases. This CDR3 contains 14 residues. In germline, CDR1 is SGHTA, CDR2 FQGNSA. The CDR3 DNA follows: TGTGCCAGCAGCCCCGCCGTAGCGAACACTGAAGCTTTCTTT. Translating it yields CASSPAVANTEAFF.

The V call is TRBV7-2, the J call TRBJ2-3; 13 positions agree with TRBD2. The CDR3 totals 16 residues. With V trimmed by 4 bases and J by 5 bases, 6 bases remained unmatched. Germline loops: CDR1 SGHTA, CDR2 FQGNSA. The CDR3 DNA follows: TGTGCCAGCAGCTCGTGGACTAGCGGGGGAAAAGATACGCAGTATTTT. Protein: CASSSWTSGGKDTQYF.

This rearrangement joins TRBV5-6 to TRBJ2-2; D may be TRBD2 (7 bases). This CDR3 spans 16 amino acids. V lost 4 bases to trimming and J lost 4 bases, with 17 bases between them. Per the germline V gene, CDR1 is SGHDT and CDR2 is YYEEEE. CDR3 sequence (DNA): TGTGCCAGCAGCCGACTCAGGGGCGGGGGCACCGGGGAGCTGTTTTTT. The encoded protein is CASSRLRGGGTGELFF. The whole variable domain, filled in from reference TRBV5-6 and TRBJ2-2, reads DAGVTQSPTHLIKTRGQQVTLRCSPKSGHDTVSWYQQALGQGPQFIFQYYEEEERQRGNFPDRFSGHQFPNYSSELNVNALLLGDSALYLCASSRLRGGGTGELFFGEGSRLTVL.

The chain recombines TRBV5-5 with TRBJ2-5; TRBD1 matches 9 bases. CDR1 is SGHKS, CDR2 YYEKEE, per germline (reference sequence). J was trimmed by 3 bases and V by 4 bases; bases with no gene match: 10. This CDR3 spans 16 amino acids. CDR3 nucleotide sequence: TGTGCCAGCAGCCCCGTGGGGACAGGGATCAAAGAGACCCAGTACTTC. It yields the protein CASSPVGTGIKETQYF.

The chain carries TRBV27 and TRBJ2-2; 8 bases align to TRBD2. CDR1 is MNHEY and CDR2 is SMNVEV in the germline V gene (reference sequence). V gave up 2 bases and J gave up 6 bases; unmatched junction bases: 5. CDR3 size: 15 residues. For the CDR3, the DNA is TGTGCCAGCAGTTTAGGGGCGGGACTAGCCGGGGAGCTGTTTTTT. Protein product: CASSLGAGLAGELFF.

This sequence joins TRBV6-2 or TRBV6-3 and TRBJ1-5; D uncertain. The germline V and J ends were trimmed by 5 bases and 3 bases, with 11 bases remaining between them. Germline CDR1 MNHEY, CDR2 SVGEGT. CDR3 length: 14 residues. The DNA for the CDR3 is TGTGCCAGCAGTCCCCTAACCCTCAATCAGCCCCAGCATTTT. This sequence encodes CASSPLTLNQPQHF.

The chain has TRBV5-6 and TRBJ2-7, with D tentatively TRBD1 (5 bases). Trimming removed 4 bases at V and 1 base at J, with 9 bases between. From germline, CDR1 is SGHDT and CDR2 YYEEEE. The CDR3 runs to 13 residues. CDR3 amino acids: CASSATASYEQYF. CDR3 in DNA: TGTGCCAGCAGCGCGACAGCTTCCTACGAGCAGTACTTC.

This clone was counted a single time. This chain's CDR3 is CATSRSAGGEQFF. CDR3 in DNA: TGTGCCACCAGCAGATCTGCGGGAGGTGAGCAGTTCTTC. The rearrangement links TRBV15 to TRBJ2-1, with 8 bases lining up with TRBD2. V lost 2 bases to trimming and J lost 9 bases; unmatched junction nucleotides: 3. The germline V gene has CDR1 LNHNV and CDR2 YYDKDF (reference sequence). This CDR3 region has 13 residues.

The CDR3 is CASSSWGEETQYF. CDR3 DNA: TGTGCCAGCAGCTCATGGGGCGAAGAGACCCAGTACTTC. The V call is TRBV7-2, the J call TRBJ2-5; possible D gene TRBD1, 5 bases. V lost 4 bases, J lost 3 bases, and 9 bases lay in between. In germline, CDR1 is SGHTA, CDR2 FQGNSA. The CDR3 spans 13 residues.

On this clone: The junction differs from germline at one of its ends, possibly a read error. The CDR3 DNA reads as TGCGCCAGCAGCGGGACTAGCGGGAGGTATCTGGACTTC. Protein sequence: CASSGTSGRYLDF. The V and J genes are TRBV5-1 and TRBJ2-7; TRBD2 matches 15 bases. Per germline, CDR1 SGHRS and CDR2 YFSETQ. The CDR3 extends over 13 amino acids. The variable domain in full, with the rest retrieved from reference TRBV5-1 and TRBJ2-7, is KAGVTQTPRYLIKTRGQQVTLSCSPISGHRSVSWYQQTPGQGLQFLFEYFSETQRNKGNFPGRFSGRQFSNSRSEMNVSTLELGDSALYLCASSGTSGRYLDFGPGTRLTVT.

The chain links TRBV3-1 (or the pseudogene TRBV3-2) to TRBJ1-3; D is undetermined. The CDR3 has 15 residues. The V end was cut by 3 bases, the J end by 2 bases, with 11 bases between. Germline V CDR1 and CDR2: LGHDT, YNNKEL (reference sequence). The CDR3: CASSQPQAPGNTIYF. CDR3 DNA: TGTGCCAGCAGCCAGCCCCAGGCCCCTGGAAACACCATATATTTT.

The rearrangement uses TRBV4-2 and TRBJ2-3, with 7 bases matching TRBD2. Losses at the gene ends were 2 bases for V and 4 bases for J; bases not matched to a gene: 18. The CDR3 totals 19 residues. Germline V gives CDR1 LGHNA, CDR2 YNFKEQ. CDR3 region: CASSQRTFEKGRGADTQYF. The CDR3 DNA reads as TGTGCCAGCAGCCAACGGACCTTCGAGAAAGGTCGGGGGGCAGATACGCAGTATTTT.

This clone showed up just a few times. This chain uses TRBV19 with TRBJ1-2, with 9 bases that match TRBD1. This CDR3 region has 14 residues. Germline loops: CDR1 LNHDA, CDR2 SQIVND (reference sequence). V lost 6 bases, J lost 0 bases, and 2 bases stayed unmatched. This CDR3 reads CASRDRGTNYGYTF. CDR3 bases: TGTGCCAGTAGGGACAGGGGAACTAACTATGGCTACACCTTC.

CDR3 in amino acids: CASSSQPGFNSPLHF. CDR3 nucleotides: TGTGCCAGCAGCTCCCAGCCGGGTTTTAATTCACCCCTCCACTTT. The chain has TRBV7-2 and TRBJ1-6; no reliable D call. The CDR3 is 15 amino acids. CDR1 and CDR2 (germline): SGHTA, FQGNSA. With 4 bases removed from V and 6 bases from J, the gap between germline ends came to 13 bases.

The chain links TRBV29-1 to TRBJ2-7; 8 nucleotides agree with TRBD1. The length of the CDR3 is 14 residues. The germline V gene has CDR1 SQVTM and CDR2 ANQGSEA. The V segment lost 2 bases and the J segment 5 bases; nucleotides outside the gene matches: 8. The CDR3 nucleotides are TGCAGCGTTGAAACCCAGGGGGCAGCGGACGAGCAGTACTTC. Protein: CSVETQGAADEQYF.

Written as DNA, the CDR3 is TGTGCCAGCAGTGCCGGGTTCCAGAGCACTGAAGCTTTCTTT. Its translation: CASSAGFQSTEAFF. The chain joins TRBV27 to TRBJ1-1; D remains ambiguous. Germline V gives CDR1 MNHEY, CDR2 SMNVEV (reference sequence). Trimming removed 5 bases at V and 4 bases at J, with 14 bases between. This CDR3 spans 14 amino acids.

The CDR3 DNA sequence: TGTGCCAGCAGCGTAGCGGGAAAGAACACCGGGGAGCTGTTTTTT. It is translated as CASSVAGKNTGELFF. V usage is TRBV9 and J usage is TRBJ2-2; the D gene is possibly TRBD2 (5 bases). The V gene's germline CDR1 is SGDLS and CDR2 YYNGEE. The CDR3 totals 15 residues. V lost 0 bases and J lost 1, with 7 bases in between.

Worth noting for this clone: In the same sample, other DNA sequences code for this CDR3. The J gene is TRBJ1-5, the V gene TRBV7-9; 9 positions agree with TRBD1. The CDR3 length is 14 residues. The germline V gene encodes CDR1 SEHNR and CDR2 FQNEAQ (reference sequence). J was trimmed by 7 bases and V by 3 bases; bases with no gene match: 4. For the CDR3, the DNA is TGTGCCAGCAGCTTTGGACAGGGGAACCAGCCCCAGCATTTT. As protein: CASSFGQGNQPQHF.

About this clone itself: This may stem from a read error, because a much larger clone lies one nucleotide away. This sample includes further DNA sequences coding for the same CDR3. The rearrangement links TRBV9 to TRBJ2-1, with TRBD2 as a possible D gene (5 bases). Trimming took 2 bases from V and 0 from J, leaving 9 bases between them. Germline V gene lookup returns CDR1 SGDLS and CDR2 YYNGEE. The CDR3 has 15 residues. The CDR3 DNA is TGTGCCAGCAGCGTCCTGGGGAGCTCCTACAATGAGCAGTTCTTC. Amino acids: CASSVLGSSYNEQFF.

The V call is TRBV29-1, the J call TRBJ2-3; D remains unclear. V was pared by 3 bases and J by 0 bases, with 4 bases between. Germline CDR1 and CDR2: SQVTM and ANQGSEA. The CDR3 sequence is 12 residues long. The CDR3 sequence: CSVDRSTDTQYF. CDR3 in DNA: TGCAGCGTTGACAGGAGCACAGATACGCAGTATTTT.

The CDR3 DNA is TGTGCCAGCAGCCCCGGGACATTAGAGACCCAGTACTTC. The encoded protein is CASSPGTLETQYF. The V and J genes are TRBV6-2 or TRBV6-3 and TRBJ2-5; possibly TRBD1 for D (6 bases). V was clipped by 6 bases and J by 4 bases, with 12 bases between them. The germline V gene encodes CDR1 MNHEY and CDR2 SVGEGT. The CDR3 loop spans 13 amino acids.

The V and J genes are TRBV27 and TRBJ2-2; TRBD1 agrees at 7 bases. The V gene's germline CDR1 is MNHEY and CDR2 SMNVEV (reference sequence). V lost 3 bases and J lost 8; bases outside the gene matches: 9. The CDR3 consists of 15 residues. The CDR3 DNA reads as TGTGCCAGCAGTTTTGTGGGACAGTCTACAGGGGAGCTGTTTTTT. Protein: CASSFVGQSTGELFF.